This TCR beta chain is from a study of blood T cell repertoires in COVID-19. Sequencing was performed with immunoSEQ multiplex PCR; in TCRdb, only in-frame clones are kept and a portion is missing. The table lists roughly 410,000 clones, 89% of them singletons. Trimming took 5 bases from V and 9 from J; bases not matched to a gene: 10. The CDR3 runs to 15 residues. CDR1 and CDR2 (germline): SEHNR, FQNEAQ (reference sequence). The sequence derives from a woman between 40 and 55 years old with COVID-19, enrolled during active disease. This chain joins TRBV7-9 and TRBJ1-6, with 7 bases fitting TRBD1. The sequenced sample was peripheral blood. The CDR3 loop reads CASSQIQGDSSPLHF. The CDR3, as DNA: TGTGCCAGCAGCCAAATTCAGGGGGATAGTTCACCCCTCCACTTT.